This T cell receptor (beta chain) derives from a study of T cell responses to AZD1222 COVID-19 vaccine. Study-level background: Analyses pooled second doses at about 4 or about 12 weeks.

To note about this clone: Its antigen is undetermined.

General study results and limits: Two AZD1222 doses significantly raised spike-specific TCR breadth and depth over controls.

TCRdb keeps only in-frame clones here, not all; method: immunoSEQ multiplex PCR. The data contain 130,000 or so clones, around 94% of them singletons. Trimming took off 7 bases at V and 0 bases at J, with 13 bases between the two ends. The germline V gene has CDR1 MNHEY and CDR2 SVGAGI. CDR3 length: 15 residues. The sample consisted of peripheral blood, taken on day 0 of AZD1222 vaccination. The clonotype was recovered from an adult in good health. This chain uses TRBV6-5 with TRBJ2-1, with D unresolved. CDR3: CASNPTLSSYNEQFF. The CDR3, as DNA: TGTGCCAGCAACCCGACACTAAGCTCCTACAATGAGCAGTTCTTC.